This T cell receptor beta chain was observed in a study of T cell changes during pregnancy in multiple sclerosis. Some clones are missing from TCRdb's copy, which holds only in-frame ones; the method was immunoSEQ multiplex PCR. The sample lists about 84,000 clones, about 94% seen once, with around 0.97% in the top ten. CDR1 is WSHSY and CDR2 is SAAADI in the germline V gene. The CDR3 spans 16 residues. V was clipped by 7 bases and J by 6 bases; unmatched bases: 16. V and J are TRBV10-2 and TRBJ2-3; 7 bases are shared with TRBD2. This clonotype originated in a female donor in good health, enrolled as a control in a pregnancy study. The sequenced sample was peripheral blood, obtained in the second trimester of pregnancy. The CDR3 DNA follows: TGCGCCAGCACCGCGGCCGTCGCGGGAGTGGGTGATACGCAGTATTTT. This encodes CASTAAVAGVGDTQYF.